Shown below are 31 T cell receptor beta chains from a single sample sequenced in a study of blood T cell repertoires in COVID-19. Data came from immunoSEQ multiplex PCR; TCRdb stores just in-frame clones and leaves some out. This table holds about 310,000 clones, under 90% found once. Input material: peripheral blood. The receptor source for this set is a woman under 40 with COVID-19, enrolled during active disease.

This clone has a handful of counts. The gene calls are TRBV7-8 and TRBJ1-1; 7 bases agree with TRBD1. V lost 6 bases and J lost 10; bases outside the gene matches: 14. CDR1 is SGHVS, CDR2 FQNEAQ, per germline. The CDR3 has 14 amino acids. The CDR3, as DNA: TGTGCCAGCAGACCTGGGACAGCCACCTTGGGAGCTTTCTTT. It yields the protein CASRPGTATLGAFF.

In nucleotides, the CDR3 is TGCAGCGTTGAAGTAGGTGGGACAGGTAATGAGCAGTTCTTC. It is translated as CSVEVGGTGNEQFF. The V call is TRBV29-1, the J call TRBJ2-1; 8 bases match TRBD1. Germline V gene sequence: CDR1 SQVTM, CDR2 ANQGSEA. V lost 1 base and J lost 7; bases outside the gene matches: 6. The CDR3 covers 14 residues.

This clone has a handful of counts. The genes are TRBV20-1 and TRBJ1-6; perhaps TRBD1 as D (5 bases). This CDR3 has 15 residues. V gave up 3 bases and J gave up 8 bases, with 17 bases separating them. Germline V gives CDR1 DFQATT, CDR2 SNEGSKA (reference sequence). The CDR3 here is CSASKTRVRDSPLHF. The CDR3 coding sequence is TGCAGTGCTAGTAAAACCAGGGTTCGGGATTCACCCCTCCACTTT.

V usage is TRBV19 and J usage is TRBJ2-7, with a weak D call TRBD1 (6 bases). The CDR3 has 14 residues. Trimming pared 5 bases from V and 3 bases from J, leaving 14 bases between. Germline assignment: CDR1 LNHDA and CDR2 SQIVND (reference sequence). The CDR3 region is CASSPPTGLYEQYF. CDR3 nucleotides: TGTGCCAGTAGTCCTCCGACAGGACTCTACGAGCAGTACTTC.

V and J are TRBV28 and TRBJ1-6; no firm D call. The CDR3 spans 12 residues. Germline V gene data show CDR1 as MDHEN and CDR2 as SYDVKM. The V end was cut by 3 bases, the J end by 7 bases, with 4 bases between. CDR3 protein: CASSFQNSPLHF. CDR3 in DNA: TGTGCCAGCAGTTTCCAAAATTCACCCCTCCACTTT.

This sequence joins TRBV30 and TRBJ1-1; D gene uncertain. Germline V gene data show CDR1 as GTSNPN and CDR2 as SVGIG (reference sequence). V gave up 0 bases and J gave up 3 bases, with 8 bases separating them. This CDR3 has 13 amino acids. The CDR3 coding sequence is TGTGCCTGGAGTGTAGGACTGCACACTGAAGCTTTCTTT. This encodes CAWSVGLHTEAFF.

The chain recombines TRBV29-1 with TRBJ2-7; D gene uncertain. The ends were cut back, 6 bases at V and 1 base at J, with 7 bases in the middle. Germline values: CDR1 SQVTM, CDR2 ANQGSEA. The CDR3 consists of 11 residues. In DNA, the CDR3 is TGCAGCGTGCTTACATCCTACGAGCAGTACTTC. Amino acid sequence: CSVLTSYEQYF.

The V gene is TRBV27, the J gene TRBJ2-2; 11 bases fit TRBD1. In germline, CDR1 is MNHEY, CDR2 SMNVEV (reference sequence). The junction had 9 bases not matched to a gene; V was cut back by 5 bases and J by 4 bases. This CDR3 region has 17 residues. The CDR3 loop is CASSPRGQGVVTGELFF. The CDR3 bases are TGTGCCAGCAGTCCCCGGGGACAGGGGGTCGTCACCGGGGAGCTGTTTTTT.

The genes are TRBV6-6 and TRBJ1-2; the D gene is possibly TRBD1 (5 bases). CDR1 is MNHNY and CDR2 is SVGAGI in the germline V gene (reference sequence). Trimming pared 7 bases from V and 8 bases from J, leaving 14 bases between. The CDR3 spans 12 residues. The CDR3 region is CASTLKKGGYTF. The CDR3 DNA reads TGTGCCAGCACCCTTAAAAAGGGGGGCTACACCTTC.

The chain carries TRBV28 and TRBJ1-4; TRBD1 matches at 7 bases. Losses at the gene ends were 5 bases for V and 4 bases for J; bases not matched to a gene: 10. CDR3 length: 16 residues. Germline V gene sequence: CDR1 MDHEN, CDR2 SYDVKM. CDR3 loop: CASSPVRTGLNEKLFF. The CDR3 DNA is TGTGCCAGCAGTCCCGTCAGGACAGGTCTTAATGAAAAACTGTTTTTT. Full variable domain (remainder filled in from reference TRBV28 and TRBJ1-4): DVKVTQSSRYLVKRTGEKVFLECVQDMDHENMFWYRQDPGLGLRLIYFSYDVKMKEKGDIPEGYSVSREKKERFSLILESASTNQTSMYLCASSPVRTGLNEKLFFGSGTQLSVL.

V and J are TRBV9 and TRBJ1-2, with D unresolved. CDR1 is SGDLS, CDR2 YYNGEE, per germline. There are 13 residues in the CDR3. V was shortened by 1 base and J by 7 bases, with 11 bases between the two germline ends. The CDR3 DNA reads TGTGCCAGCAGCGTAATCAGCGGGAGTGGCTACACCTTC. As protein: CASSVISGSGYTF.

This chain uses TRBV24-1 with TRBJ2-7; 7 bases match TRBD2. CDR1 and CDR2 from the germline V gene are KGHDR and SFDVKD. The CDR3 is 12 amino acids. V gave up 12 bases and J gave up 2 bases; unmatched junction bases: 6. CDR3: CASQGTTYEQYF. CDR3 bases: TGTGCCTCCCAAGGGACTACCTACGAGCAGTACTTC.

The CDR3 coding sequence is TGCGCCAGCAGTCACCGTCCCGGGACTAGCGGGAGGGCCCAAGAGCAGTACTTC. As protein: CASSHRPGTSGRAQEQYF. V usage is TRBV23-1 and J usage is TRBJ2-7; 16 bases agree with TRBD2. TRBV23-1 is an ORF for which the function is uncertain. V shed 3 bases and J 7 bases; nucleotides not matched to a gene: 12. There are 18 residues in the CDR3.

The chain carries TRBV30 and TRBJ2-6; TRBD2 is a possible D gene (7 bases). Between the trimmed V and J ends, which lost 7 bases and 2 bases, there was a span of 21 bases. The CDR3 is made up of 17 amino acids. Looked up from germline, CDR1 is GTSNPN and CDR2 is SVGIG (reference sequence). The chain's CDR3 is CASRGAPSLAGANVLTF. The CDR3 DNA reads TGTGCCTCCCGGGGGGCTCCTTCCCTTGCTGGGGCCAACGTCCTGACTTTC.

The chain carries TRBV4-1 and TRBJ2-1; 12 bases align to TRBD2. After removal of 4 bases from V and 6 bases from J, the junction contained 7 bases not matched to a gene. This CDR3 comprises 16 residues. Germline values: CDR1 MGHRA, CDR2 YSYEKL. DNA of the CDR3: TGCGCCAGCAGCCGAGGACTAGCGGGAATCTTCAATGAGCAGTTCTTC. It is translated as CASSRGLAGIFNEQFF.

V usage is TRBV2 and J usage is TRBJ2-2; the D gene is possibly TRBD1 (6 bases). V was pared by 4 bases and J by 6 bases, with 15 bases between. The germline V gene encodes CDR1 SNHLY and CDR2 FYNNEI. The CDR3 has 15 amino acids. The CDR3 bases are TGTGCCAGCAGTGTAGCCAGGGGAAAGTCCGGGGAGCTGTTTTTT. Encoded protein: CASSVARGKSGELFF. Based on the CDR3 plus reference TRBV2 and TRBJ2-2, the full variable domain is EPEVTQTPSHQVTQMGQEVILRCVPISNHLYFYWYRQILGQKVEFLVSFYNNEISEKSEIFDDQFSVERPDGSNFTLKIRSTKLEDSAMYFCASSVARGKSGELFFGEGSRLTVL.

The CDR3 sequence is CSVEDPGSMRTNYGYTF. CDR3 bases: TGCAGCGTTGAAGATCCTGGTTCAATGAGGACAAACTATGGCTACACCTTC. The chain is built from TRBV29-1 and TRBJ1-2, with D perhaps matching TRBD1 (5 bases). CDR1 and CDR2 (germline): SQVTM, ANQGSEA. CDR3 length: 17 amino acids. The ends were cut back, 0 bases at V and 2 bases at J, with 19 bases in the middle.

The rearrangement joins TRBV28 to TRBJ1-2; D is uncertain. The CDR3 sequence is 12 residues long. V lost 5 bases, J lost 4 bases, and 8 bases lay in between. Germline V gives CDR1 MDHEN, CDR2 SYDVKM. CDR3 in amino acids: CASSTVSYGYTF. The CDR3 region has the DNA TGTGCCAGCAGTACGGTTAGCTATGGCTACACCTTC.

The genes are TRBV13 and TRBJ2-3, with D possibly TRBD1 on 6 matching bases. Trimming shortened V by 6 bases and J by 3 bases, and 10 bases separated the two germline ends. The CDR3 sequence is 13 residues long. Germline loops: CDR1 PRHDT, CDR2 FYEKMQ (reference sequence). CDR3: CASRVQGTDTQYF. As DNA, the CDR3 is TGTGCCAGCAGAGTCCAGGGGACAGATACGCAGTATTTT.

This chain joins TRBV5-1 and TRBJ1-1, with D possibly being TRBD1 (6 bases). Germline values: CDR1 SGHRS, CDR2 YFSETQ. With 1 base removed from V and 0 bases from J, the gap between germline ends came to 16 bases. The CDR3 extends over 17 amino acids. The CDR3 reads CASSLSRGRIMNTEAFF. Written as DNA, the CDR3 is TGCGCCAGCAGCTTGTCCAGGGGTCGTATTATGAACACTGAAGCTTTCTTT. Filled out from reference TRBV5-1 and TRBJ1-1, the complete variable domain reads KAGVTQTPRYLIKTRGQQVTLSCSPISGHRSVSWYQQTPGQGLQFLFEYFSETQRNKGNFPGRFSGRQFSNSRSEMNVSTLELGDSALYLCASSLSRGRIMNTEAFFGQGTRLTVV.

Concerning this clone: This sample also contains other DNA sequences that code for the same CDR3. The V gene is TRBV7-2, the J gene TRBJ2-2; 12 nucleotides match TRBD2. Germline V CDR1 and CDR2: SGHTA, FQGNSA. This CDR3 is built from 16 residues. After removal of 1 base from V and 5 bases from J, the junction contained 2 bases not matched to a gene. The CDR3 nucleotides read TGTGCCAGCAGCTTAGTAGGACTAGCGGGGACCGGGGAGCTGTTTTTT. Amino acids: CASSLVGLAGTGELFF.

The chain's CDR3 is CSVEDWASVSYNEQFF. CDR3 DNA: TGCAGCGTTGAAGATTGGGCATCAGTCTCCTACAATGAGCAGTTCTTC. The chain employs TRBV29-1 and TRBJ2-1; no clear D. Looked up from germline, CDR1 is SQVTM and CDR2 is ANQGSEA. V was trimmed by 0 bases and J by 0 bases, leaving 12 bases between them. The CDR3 runs to 16 residues.

The chain couples TRBV9 to TRBJ2-2; the match to TRBD2 covers 11 bases. With V trimmed by 3 bases and J by 2 bases, 3 bases remained unmatched. Germline V gene data show CDR1 as SGDLS and CDR2 as YYNGEE. This CDR3 spans 16 amino acids. The CDR3 DNA reads TGTGCCAGCAGCGGGACTAGCGGGCATAACACCGGGGAGCTGTTTTTT. This codes for CASSGTSGHNTGELFF.

This chain joins TRBV15 and TRBJ1-3; D not certain. Trimming removed 0 bases from V and 2 bases from J, with 11 bases in between. Per the germline V gene, CDR1 is LNHNV and CDR2 is YYDKDF (reference sequence). The CDR3 is 16 amino acids. The DNA for the CDR3 is TGTGCCACCAGCAGAGACTTGCGGACTCCTGGAAACACCATATATTTT. It translates to CATSRDLRTPGNTIYF.

This clone showed up just a few times. J is TRBJ2-1 and V is TRBV4-1; D gene uncertain. The CDR3 extends over 12 amino acids. With 4 bases removed from V and 5 bases from J, the gap between germline ends came to 6 bases. From germline, CDR1 is MGHRA and CDR2 YSYEKL. The CDR3 DNA reads as TGCGCCAGCAGCCTCCGGGACAATGAGCAGTTCTTC. Translation: CASSLRDNEQFF.

The V gene is TRBV6-1, the J gene TRBJ1-2; 9 positions match TRBD1. Germline CDR1 reads MNHNS; CDR2 reads SASEGT. After removal of 3 bases from V and 3 bases from J, the junction contained 8 bases not matched to a gene. CDR3 length: 16 amino acids. The CDR3: CASSDPRTGVDYGYTF. The CDR3 DNA is TGTGCCAGCAGTGACCCTCGGACAGGGGTCGACTATGGCTACACCTTC.

This rearrangement joins TRBV7-2 to TRBJ2-7; 11 nucleotides match TRBD2. Losses at the gene ends were 5 bases for V and 5 bases for J; bases not matched to a gene: 5. CDR1 is SGHTA, CDR2 FQGNSA, per germline. This CDR3 is built from 14 residues. CDR3 sequence: CASSPRSGRDEQYF. CDR3 nucleotide sequence: TGTGCCAGCAGCCCCCGTAGCGGGAGGGACGAGCAGTACTTC.

The chain has TRBV24-1 and TRBJ1-2; a weak D match, TRBD1 (5 bases). The CDR3 is 16 amino acids. V was trimmed by 3 bases and J by 0 bases, leaving 13 bases between them. Germline values: CDR1 KGHDR, CDR2 SFDVKD. The CDR3 DNA follows: TGTGCCACCAGTGATACAAGGGCAGGGACTAACTATGGCTACACCTTC. Translating it yields CATSDTRAGTNYGYTF.

The rearrangement joins TRBV5-1 to TRBJ2-1, with D possibly being TRBD1 (5 bases). The CDR3 has 18 amino acids. Between the trimmed V and J ends, which lost 2 bases and 8 bases, there was a span of 26 bases. CDR1 and CDR2 from the germline V gene are SGHRS and YFSETQ. DNA for the CDR3: TGCGCCAGCAGCTTTTTCCAATCAGGGAAGGCGGACGCCGATGAGCAGTTCTTC. This gives the protein CASSFFQSGKADADEQFF.

V usage is TRBV27 and J usage is TRBJ1-2; 7 bases agree with TRBD1. CDR1 and CDR2 (germline): MNHEY, SMNVEV (reference sequence). V trimming: 5 bases; J trimming: 3 bases; junction bases outside the gene matches: 3. The CDR3 runs to 13 residues. CDR3: CASSRDSYYGYTF. The CDR3 DNA reads TGTGCCAGCAGTAGGGACAGCTACTATGGCTACACCTTC.

This sequence joins TRBV27 and TRBJ2-7; 8 nucleotides align to TRBD2. The germline V gene encodes CDR1 MNHEY and CDR2 SMNVEV (reference sequence). Losses at the gene ends were 4 bases for V and 2 bases for J; bases not matched to a gene: 13. The CDR3 has 17 residues. The CDR3 loop is CASSYAGSGLGTYEQYF. The CDR3 nucleotides are TGTGCCAGCAGTTATGCCGGATCGGGACTAGGGACCTACGAGCAGTACTTC.